These T cell receptor beta chains were read from a single sample in a study of T cells in Graves' hyperthyroidism and ophthalmopathy. TCRdb recomputed calls from the multiplex PCR reads with MiXCR, one row per CDR3 protein. The profile covers under 650,000 distinct CDR3 sequences, with 16% appearing a single time and 3.8% taken by the ten largest. Sequencing was done on a sample of blood. The receptors shown here come from a woman under 40 with Graves' hyperthyroidism. Each CDR3 is given with its conserved first and last residue. The D gene is left open where the match is weak. Expanded clones get a size class; other rows say once, few or many, or leave the size out.

clone size	V gene	J gene	D gene	CDR3 DNA	CDR3 protein
many	TRBV18	TRBJ2-4	-	TGTGCCAGCTCACCAGCGAGACGGCGAACAAAAAACATTCAGTACTTC	CASSPARRRTKNIQYF
many	TRBV11-3	TRBJ2-2	-	TGTGCCAGCAGCCGAGTAGGACCGAACACCGGGGAGCTGTTTTTT	CASSRVGPNTGELFF
-	TRBV30	TRBJ1-1	TRBD1	TGTGCCTGGAGTTTTTCAGGGGGGACTGAAGCTTTCTTT	CAWSFSGGTEAFF
many	TRBV7-8	TRBJ2-5	TRBD1	TGTGCCAGCAGCCCCCGGGGGTGGACAGGGGGCCAAGAGACCCAGTACTTC	CASSPRGWTGGQETQYF
-	TRBV6-1	TRBJ1-2	-	TGTGCCAGCAGCCTGACCAATACGGGACACCTGTTCTATGGCTACACCTTC	CASSLTNTGHLFYGYTF
many	TRBV6-1	TRBJ2-3	-	TGTGCCAGCAGAAGACTAGATACGCAGTATTTT	CASRRLDTQYF
-	TRBV18	TRBJ1-2	-	TGTGCCAGCTCACCCGAGGAGGGGGGACTATATGGCTACACCTTC	CASSPEEGGLYGYTF
many	TRBV9	TRBJ2-7	TRBD2	TGTGCCAGCAGCGTCGGACTAGCGGGAGGTTACGAGCAGTACTTC	CASSVGLAGGYEQYF
many	TRBV28	TRBJ2-7	TRBD2	TGTGCCAGCAGTTTAAATCGGGGAGGGCGCTACGAGCAGTACTTC	CASSLNRGGRYEQYF
many	TRBV10-3	TRBJ2-7	TRBD1	TGTGCCATCAGTTCGGGACAGCAACTCTCCTACGAGCAGTACTTC	CAISSGQQLSYEQYF
-	TRBV27	TRBJ2-3	TRBD2	TGTGCCAGCAGTGTAGCGGGAGTAGGAGATACGCAGTATTTT	CASSVAGVGDTQYF
many	TRBV20-1	TRBJ2-7	TRBD1	TGCAGTGCGGTGGGACAGGGGATCTACGAGCAGTACTTC	CSAVGQGIYEQYF
-	TRBV6-6	TRBJ1-5	-	TGTGCCAGCAGTTGCTCGACTGTTAGCAATCAGCCCCAGCATTTT	CASSCSTVSNQPQHF
many	TRBV6-2/TRBV6-3	TRBJ2-1	TRBD2	TGTGCCAGCAGTTACCCTAGCGGGGGTTACAATGAGCAGTTCTTC	CASSYPSGGYNEQFF
few	TRBV6-2/TRBV6-3	TRBJ1-4	-	TGTGCCAGCAGTTACATCATGGCGGAAAAACTGTTTTTT	CASSYIMAEKLFF
-	TRBV11-2	TRBJ2-2	TRBD1	TGTGCCAGCAGCTCGGCCGGGACAGGGTTCGCTAACACCGGGGAGCTGTTTTTT	CASSSAGTGFANTGELFF
many	TRBV12-3/TRBV12-4	TRBJ1-1	TRBD1	TGTGCCAGCAGGGAGACAGGGGACACTGAAGCTTTCTTT	CASRETGDTEAFF
few	TRBV9	TRBJ2-3	TRBD2	TGTGCCAGCAGCCCGAGAGCGGGGGAAACCACAGATACGCAGTATTTT	CASSPRAGETTDTQYF
-	TRBV3-1	TRBJ1-4	TRBD1	TGTGCCAGCAGCCAAGAGTTTCAGGGGGGTAATGAAAAACTGTTTTTT	CASSQEFQGGNEKLFF
many	TRBV2	TRBJ2-2	-	TGTGCCAGCAGTGGGTCTAGGCCCACCGGGGAGCTGTTTTTT	CASSGSRPTGELFF
few	TRBV6-2/TRBV6-3	TRBJ1-6	-	TGTGCCACCACGGGGGAGTCTAATTCACCCCTCCACTTT	CATTGESNSPLHF
many	TRBV6-2/TRBV6-3	TRBJ2-7	-	TGTGCCAGCAGTTACGGGGAGAGCGAGCAGTACTTC	CASSYGESEQYF
-	TRBV5-1	TRBJ2-3	TRBD2	TGCGCCAGCAGCAAGGGACTAGCGGCAAGCACAGATACGCAGTATTTT	CASSKGLAASTDTQYF
many	TRBV2	TRBJ2-3	-	TGTGCCACCCACGGGTTCACAGATACGCAGTATTTT	CATHGFTDTQYF
many	TRBV13	TRBJ2-7	TRBD1	TGTGCCAGCAGCTCCGATAGAGGGGGCGCATGGGGCGAGCAGTACTTC	CASSSDRGGAWGEQYF
-	TRBV12-3/TRBV12-4	TRBJ2-7	TRBD1	TGTGCCAGCAGTTTAATTTGGACAGGGAAAAGTTCCTACGAGCAGTACTTC	CASSLIWTGKSSYEQYF
many	TRBV11-3	TRBJ2-5	TRBD1	TGTGCCAGCAGCCCCTGGACAGGGCCTCAAGAGACCCAGTACTTC	CASSPWTGPQETQYF